Ten or more counts support the clone carrying this TCR beta chain. This specimen comes from a study of regulatory T cells in long-lasting Graves disease. The time point was: newly diagnosed GD, antithyroid drugs for less than 3 months. Preparation of the TCR library used RNA extracted from PBMCs. CDR1 is SGHRS, CDR2 YFSETQ, per germline. The CDR3 totals 15 residues. With V trimmed by 3 bases and J by 4 bases, 10 bases remained unmatched. With iRepertoire HTBI primers and Arm-PCR of CDR3 regions, TCR beta libraries were built. A single record per CDR3 protein comes from TCRdb applying MiXCR to the multiplex PCR reads. The sample includes hundreds of thousands of distinct CDR3 sequences, 15% to 20% seen only once; the top ten take roughly 29%. The same data also went into a second study, on T cells in Graves' hyperthyroidism and ophthalmopathy.

Sample: peripheral blood mononuclear cells (PBMCs), taken at new diagnosis, from a patient treated with antithyroid drugs. This clonotype was sampled from a middle-aged man with Graves disease. The J gene is TRBJ2-7, the V gene TRBV5-1; the match to TRBD1 covers 7 bases. Here the CDR3 reads CASSWTSGGLYEQYF. In DNA form, the CDR3 reads TGCGCCAGCAGCTGGACCTCAGGGGGATTGTACGAGCAGTACTTC.